This TCR beta chain was identified during a study of blood T cell repertoires in COVID-19. Study overall: T cells, B-cell-depleted T cells, or PBMCs supplied cDNA or gDNA.

Sequencing was performed with immunoSEQ multiplex PCR; in TCRdb, only in-frame clones are kept and a portion is missing. The top ten hold roughly 14% of the sample, which has around 260,000 clones, roughly 84% seen once. CDR1 and CDR2 (germline): SGHVS, FNYEAQ. The CDR3 is 16 residues long. Deletions cut 5 bases from V and 4 bases from J, with 17 bases between. This clone appeared a few times. Patients of the Seattle cohort, enrolled during active infection, were followed longitudinally. What was sequenced was peripheral blood. The gene calls are TRBV7-6 and TRBJ1-4; unclear D gene. The TCR sequence derives from a person in their 70s with COVID-19, enrolled during active disease. In DNA form, the CDR3 reads TGTGCCAGCAGCCCGATACCTTCCCGGTATAATGAAAAACTGTTTTTT. Its translation: CASSPIPSRYNEKLFF. The entire variable domain, with the rest obtained from reference TRBV7-6 and TRBJ1-4, is as follows: GAGVSQSPRYKVTKRGQDVALRCDPISGHVSLYWYRQALGQGPEFLTYFNYEAQQDKSGLPNDRFSAERPEGSISTLTIQRTEQRDSAMYRCASSPIPSRYNEKLFFGSGTQLSVL.